Shown below are 29 T cell receptor beta chains from a single sample sequenced in a study of memory CD4+ T cells and cytomegalovirus serostatus. Assay used: immunoSEQ multiplex PCR; TCRdb lists only in-frame clones, some missing. This table holds about 64,000 clones, around 77% found once. The sort gate was single viable CD3+CD4+CD8-CD45RO+ cells for memory CD4+ T cells. The specimen sequenced was memory CD4+ T cells from blood. The receptors shown here come from an adult in good health and CMV-seronegative.

The chain combines TRBV5-1 with TRBJ2-5; D possibly matches TRBD1 or TRBD2 (5 bases each). Trimming left V 6 bases short and J 5 bases short, with 11 bases between. CDR1 is SGHRS and CDR2 is YFSETQ in the germline V gene. This CDR3 comprises 12 residues. In DNA, the CDR3 is TGCGCCAGCATGGGGGTGCGGGAGACCCAGTACTTC. Translating it yields CASMGVRETQYF.

The gene calls are TRBV19 and TRBJ2-2, with 9 bases that match TRBD1. The CDR3 runs to 13 residues. V shed 6 bases and J 6 bases; nucleotides not matched to a gene: 2. The germline V gene has CDR1 LNHDA and CDR2 SQIVND (reference sequence). Here the CDR3 reads CASRGQGPGELFF. CDR3 in DNA: TGTGCCAGTAGGGGACAGGGCCCCGGGGAGCTGTTTTTT.

The chain couples TRBV2 to TRBJ2-1; D remains unclear. The germline gives CDR1 SNHLY, CDR2 FYNNEI. CDR3 size: 15 residues. V was pared by 4 bases and J by 1 base, with 11 bases between. CDR3 DNA sequence: TGTGCCAGCAGTGTTGAGGCAAGTTCCTACAATGAGCAGTTCTTC. This encodes CASSVEASSYNEQFF.

The chain uses TRBV18 and TRBJ1-4; D is undetermined. The CDR3 runs 13 residues. V shed 6 bases and J shed 8 bases, with 13 bases lying between them. The V gene's germline CDR1 is KGHSH and CDR2 LQKENI. The CDR3 loop is CASSTITEEKLFF. Written as DNA, the CDR3 is TGTGCCAGCTCTACGATCACGGAGGAAAAACTGTTTTTT.

V is TRBV21-1 and J is TRBJ2-3; TRBD1 is taken as the D call from the table, unchecked against the DNA. TRBV21-1 is tagged as a pseudogene. CDR3 length: 17 residues. DNA of the CDR3: TGTGCCAGCAGCAAACGGGACAGGATGACTAGCACAGATACGCAGTATTTT. This sequence encodes CASSKRDRMTSTDTQYF.

This clone turned up a few times. V usage is TRBV28 and J usage is TRBJ2-7; a weak D match, TRBD1 (6 bases). Deletions cut 6 bases from V and 2 bases from J, with 20 bases between. Germline V gene data show CDR1 as MDHEN and CDR2 as SYDVKM. The CDR3 has 16 amino acids. CDR3 nucleotides: TGTGCCAGCAGAAGTTATAGCAGGGGCCGGCCCTACGAGCAGTACTTC. Amino acid sequence: CASRSYSRGRPYEQYF.

The J gene is TRBJ1-5, the V gene TRBV5-1; D is uncertain. In germline, CDR1 is SGHRS, CDR2 YFSETQ. This CDR3 is built from 14 residues. The germline V and J ends were trimmed by 0 bases and 2 bases, with 6 bases remaining between them. Written as DNA, the CDR3 is TGCGCCAGCAGCTTGGATGGGGGCAATCAGCCCCAGCATTTT. It translates to CASSLDGGNQPQHF. Complete variable domain (other parts from reference TRBV5-1 and TRBJ1-5): KAGVTQTPRYLIKTRGQQVTLSCSPISGHRSVSWYQQTPGQGLQFLFEYFSETQRNKGNFPGRFSGRQFSNSRSEMNVSTLELGDSALYLCASSLDGGNQPQHFGDGTRLSIL.

The CDR3 DNA reads TGTGCCAGCAGTTGGGGAAGCACAGATACGCAGTATTTT. Translated, it gives CASSWGSTDTQYF. This chain uses TRBV6-1 with TRBJ2-3; unclear D gene. Germline assignment: CDR1 MNHNS and CDR2 SASEGT. This CDR3 is built from 13 residues. The V end lost 5 bases, the J end lost 0 bases, and 6 bases lay between the germline ends.

The CDR3 reads CASSGLAGVTEQYF. The CDR3 DNA reads TGTGCCAGCAGCGGACTAGCGGGAGTTACGGAGCAGTACTTC. The chain combines TRBV11-2 with TRBJ2-7; TRBD2 aligns across 13 bases. Losses at the gene ends were 5 bases for V and 7 bases for J; bases not matched to a gene: 5. The CDR3 is 14 residues long. CDR1 and CDR2 from the germline V gene are SGHAT and FQNNGV.

The chain is built from TRBV6-4 and TRBJ2-5; D is ambiguous. The CDR3 consists of 14 residues. Germline lookup yields CDR1 MRHNA and CDR2 SNTAGT. The V gene lost 2 bases and the J gene lost 5 bases, with 12 bases spanning the gap. The CDR3, as DNA: TGTGCCAGCAGTGACCCGGTGGACGGTGAGACCCAGTACTTC. Its translation is CASSDPVDGETQYF.

The CDR3: CASSLSAAGGQFF. CDR3 nucleotides: TGTGCCAGCAGCTTATCGGCAGCGGGAGGGCAGTTCTTC. The chain recombines TRBV5-6 with TRBJ2-1; TRBD2 matches 9 bases. This CDR3 is built from 13 residues. The germline V gene has CDR1 SGHDT and CDR2 YYEEEE. V lost 2 bases, J lost 12 bases, and 6 bases stayed unmatched.

V gene TRBV30 combines with J gene TRBJ1-3; D not certain. Trimming cost V 2 bases and J 1 base, with 6 bases left between them. The CDR3 has 13 residues. Germline loops: CDR1 GTSNPN, CDR2 SVGIG (reference sequence). The CDR3: CAWSSGSGNTIYF. The CDR3 DNA sequence: TGTGCCTGGAGTTCCGGTTCTGGAAACACCATATATTTT. Full variable domain (missing parts from reference TRBV30 and TRBJ1-3): SQTIHQWPATLVQPVGSPLSLECTVEGTSNPNLYWYRQAAGRGLQLLFYSVGIGQISSEVPQNLSASRPQDRQFILSSKKLLLSDSGFYLCAWSSGSGNTIYFGEGSWLTVV.

The gene calls are TRBV28 and TRBJ2-1, with 14 bases aligning to TRBD2. The length of the CDR3 is 18 residues. The trim removed 5 bases at V and 2 bases at J, leaving 8 bases unmatched. Germline V CDR1 and CDR2: MDHEN, SYDVKM. The chain's CDR3 is CASSPGTSGRGAYNEQFF. The CDR3 coding sequence is TGTGCCAGCAGTCCCGGGACTAGCGGGAGAGGGGCCTACAATGAGCAGTTCTTC. The entire variable domain, with the rest obtained from reference TRBV28 and TRBJ2-1, is as follows: DVKVTQSSRYLVKRTGEKVFLECVQDMDHENMFWYRQDPGLGLRLIYFSYDVKMKEKGDIPEGYSVSREKKERFSLILESASTNQTSMYLCASSPGTSGRGAYNEQFFGPGTRLTVL.

Regarding this clone: The junction does not match germline at one end; this may be a read error. The J gene is TRBJ2-7, the V gene TRBV4-3; 7 bases fit TRBD1. The CDR3 is 13 amino acids. Germline CDR1 and CDR2: LGHNA and YSLEER. CDR3 in DNA: TGCGCCAGCAGCCGCGACATGGAGGACAGGAAAGACTTC. This gives the protein CASSRDMEDRKDF.

This clone is a singleton in its sample. Other DNA sequences of this sample code for an identical CDR3. V is TRBV15 and J is TRBJ1-4; D not certain. The CDR3 covers 15 residues. V dropped 3 bases and J dropped 8 bases, with 16 bases sitting between them. Germline V lookup: CDR1 LNHNV, CDR2 YYDKDF (reference sequence). Here the CDR3 reads CATSRGDPAGEKLFF. CDR3 sequence (DNA): TGTGCCACCAGCAGGGGAGACCCAGCGGGGGAAAAACTGTTTTTT.

This clone was recorded only once. This chain joins TRBV18 and TRBJ1-4, with 8 bases lining up with TRBD1. This CDR3 is 14 amino acids long. Germline assignment: CDR1 KGHSH and CDR2 LQKENI. With 7 bases clipped from V and 7 bases from J, the junction kept 8 bases outside the gene matches. DNA for the CDR3: TGTGCCAGCTTGAACAGGGGGATTTCTGAAAAACTGTTTTTT. Protein sequence: CASLNRGISEKLFF. The full variable domain, in which reference TRBV18 and TRBJ1-4 provide the parts outside the CDR3, is NAGVMQNPRHLVRRRGQEARLRCSPMKGHSHVYWYRQLPEEGLKFMVYLQKENIIDESGMPKERFSAEFPKEGPSILRIQQVVRGDSAAYFCASLNRGISEKLFFGSGTQLSVL.

The V gene is TRBV5-1, the J gene TRBJ2-3, with 7 bases that match TRBD1. V lost 0 bases, J lost 2 bases, and 6 bases stayed unmatched. Per the germline V gene, CDR1 is SGHRS and CDR2 is YFSETQ. The CDR3 covers 16 residues. CDR3: CASSLETGISTDTQYF. The CDR3 coding sequence is TGCGCCAGCAGCTTGGAGACAGGGATCTCCACAGATACGCAGTATTTT.

This chain joins TRBV11-2 and TRBJ2-3; D possibly uses TRBD1 or TRBD2 (6 bases each). V was shortened by 2 bases and J by 6 bases, with 12 bases between the two germline ends. Germline loops: CDR1 SGHAT, CDR2 FQNNGV. There are 14 residues in the CDR3. The DNA of the CDR3 is TGTGCCAGCAGCTTATGGGGGGCAGGGGATACGCAGTATTTT. It is translated as CASSLWGAGDTQYF. The whole variable domain, remainder taken from reference TRBV11-2 and TRBJ2-3, is EAGVAQSPRYKIIEKRQSVAFWCNPISGHATLYWYQQILGQGPKLLIQFQNNGVVDDSQLPKDRFSAERLKGVDSTLKIQPAKLEDSAVYLCASSLWGAGDTQYFGPGTRLTVL.

A few counts support this clone. At the DNA level, this CDR3 is encoded by other sequences in the same sample as well. The rearrangement links TRBV7-6 to TRBJ1-1, with TRBD1 matching over 11 bases. Germline V CDR1 and CDR2: SGHVS, FNYEAQ. This CDR3 is 15 amino acids long. The trim removed 5 bases at V and 1 base at J, leaving 3 bases unmatched. This CDR3 reads CASSLDRGRNTEAFF. The CDR3 region has the DNA TGTGCCAGCAGCCTGGACAGGGGGCGGAACACTGAAGCTTTCTTT.

V is TRBV19 and J is TRBJ1-1; D possibly corresponds to TRBD1 (5 bases). The CDR3 is made up of 18 amino acids. Per germline, CDR1 LNHDA and CDR2 SQIVND (reference sequence). Trimming took off 3 bases at V and 1 base at J, with 21 bases between the two ends. CDR3 residues: CASSIKPLGAAGNTEAFF. Written as DNA, the CDR3 is TGTGCCAGTAGTATCAAACCTCTTGGGGCAGCGGGGAACACTGAAGCTTTCTTT. Looking up the rest from reference TRBV19 and TRBJ1-1 gives the full variable domain: DGGITQSPKYLFRKEGQNVTLSCEQNLNHDAMYWYRQDPGQGLRLIYYSQIVNDFQKGDIAEGYSVSREKKESFPLTVTSAQKNPTAFYLCASSIKPLGAAGNTEAFFGQGTRLTVV.

V and J are TRBV18 and TRBJ1-1; D ambiguous. CDR1 is KGHSH, CDR2 LQKENI, per germline. CDR3 length: 17 amino acids. Deletions cut 3 bases from V and 0 bases from J, with 17 bases between. As DNA, the CDR3 is TGTGCCAGCTCACCCCCCCAGGCTGCGGCGATGAACACTGAAGCTTTCTTT. Protein sequence: CASSPPQAAAMNTEAFF.

The chain employs TRBV9 and TRBJ2-7, with 9 positions matching TRBD1. Trimming took 4 bases from V and 0 from J; bases not matched to a gene: 2. The CDR3 is made up of 14 amino acids. Per germline, CDR1 SGDLS and CDR2 YYNGEE. In DNA form, the CDR3 reads TGTGCCAGCAGCCCGACAGGGGGCTCCTACGAGCAGTACTTC. It yields the protein CASSPTGGSYEQYF.

The rearrangement links TRBV9 to TRBJ1-1; 10 bases line up with TRBD1. This CDR3 is built from 15 residues. CDR1 and CDR2 (germline): SGDLS, YYNGEE. V dropped 4 bases and J dropped 4; count of bases not matched to a gene: 7. Written as DNA, the CDR3 is TGTGCCAGCAGCCCCCGACAGGGGGCGACCACTGAAGCTTTCTTT. Translating it yields CASSPRQGATTEAFF.

The V and J genes are TRBV27 and TRBJ1-2, with D possibly being TRBD1 (5 bases). Germline assignment: CDR1 MNHEY and CDR2 SMNVEV (reference sequence). The CDR3 covers 13 residues. Between the trimmed V and J ends, which lost 3 bases and 4 bases, there was a span of 9 bases. CDR3 sequence (DNA): TGTGCCAGCAGTTTGGGGCATCTCTATGGCTACACCTTC. It translates to CASSLGHLYGYTF.

The gene calls are TRBV9 and TRBJ2-3; 7 positions match TRBD2. CDR3 size: 16 residues. V shed 4 bases, J shed 2 bases, and the junction held 10 bases outside the gene matches. Germline V CDR1 and CDR2: SGDLS, YYNGEE. The CDR3 DNA is TGTGCCAGCAGCCGTGGAGCGGGGACCATCACAGATACGCAGTATTTT. It specifies CASSRGAGTITDTQYF.

The V call is TRBV7-2, the J call TRBJ2-3; unclear D gene. This CDR3 has 14 amino acids. V shed 5 bases and J shed 0 bases, with 9 bases lying between them. Germline loops: CDR1 SGHTA, CDR2 FQGNSA. The CDR3 nucleotides read TGTGCCAGCAGCCGGTCACCTAGCACAGATACGCAGTATTTT. Protein sequence: CASSRSPSTDTQYF.

The V gene is TRBV18, the J gene TRBJ2-2, with D tentatively TRBD1 or TRBD2 (5 bases each). Germline V gene sequence: CDR1 KGHSH, CDR2 LQKENI. The V end was cut by 3 bases, the J end by 9 bases, with 17 bases between. This CDR3 is built from 15 residues. The CDR3 sequence: CASSPLGAVRRELFF. The CDR3 DNA sequence: TGTGCCAGCTCACCCCTCGGGGCGGTGAGGAGGGAGCTGTTTTTT.

This clone has ten or more counts. Germline is not matched at one junction end, which may reflect a read error. The V and J genes are TRBV10-2 and TRBJ2-3, with no clear D. CDR3 length equals 10 residues. Looked up from germline, CDR1 is WSHSY and CDR2 is SAAADI. CDR3 residues: CASRDELEPF. The CDR3 DNA reads as TGCGCCAGCAGAGACGAACTTGAGCCTTTT.

The chain uses TRBV7-8 and TRBJ2-5; tentative D call: TRBD2 (7 bases). Trimming shortened V by 5 bases and J by 5 bases, and 15 bases separated the two germline ends. Germline-derived CDR1 and CDR2 are SGHVS and FQNEAQ. The CDR3 runs 14 residues. CDR3 amino acids: CASSLRGAGETQYF. The CDR3 DNA follows: TGTGCCAGCAGCCTACGGGGGGCTGGGGAGACCCAGTACTTC. Supplemented by reference TRBV7-8 and TRBJ2-5, the full variable domain reads GAGVSQSPRYKVAKRGQDVALRCDPISGHVSLFWYQQALGQGPEFLTYFQNEAQLDKSGLPSDRFFAERPEGSVSTLKIQRTQQEDSAVYLCASSLRGAGETQYFGPGTRLLVL.